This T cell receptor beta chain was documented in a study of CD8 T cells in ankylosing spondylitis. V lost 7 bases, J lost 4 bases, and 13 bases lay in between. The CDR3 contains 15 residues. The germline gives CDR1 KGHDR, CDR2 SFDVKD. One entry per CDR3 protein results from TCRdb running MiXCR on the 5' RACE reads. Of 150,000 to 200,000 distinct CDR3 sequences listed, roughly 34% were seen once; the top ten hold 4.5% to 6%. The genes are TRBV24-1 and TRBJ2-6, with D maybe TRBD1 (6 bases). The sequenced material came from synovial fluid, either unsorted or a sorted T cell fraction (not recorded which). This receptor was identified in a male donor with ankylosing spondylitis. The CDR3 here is CATSLTGTGANVLTF. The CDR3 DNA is TGTGCCACCAGCTTGACAGGCACCGGGGCCAACGTCCTGACTTTC.